Sequencing of this T cell receptor beta chain was carried out in a study of blood T cell repertoires in COVID-19. Study context: In each case, the material was cDNA or gDNA derived from T cells, B-cell-depleted T cells, or PBMCs.

Produced via immunoSEQ multiplex PCR; TCRdb's table is partial and in-frame only. The sample lists over 200,000 clones; about 90% were seen once. CDR1 is LNHDA, CDR2 SQIVND, per germline (reference sequence). V lost 7 bases to trimming and J lost 6 bases, with 12 bases between them. The CDR3 is 12 amino acids. This clone was picked up a small number of times. Sequencing used peripheral blood. The sequence came from a man in his sixties with COVID-19, enrolled during active disease. The chain combines TRBV19 with TRBJ1-2, with a tentative D call TRBD1 (5 bases). The CDR3 DNA reads as TGTGCCAGTACCCCGGGGGGGGATGGCTACACCTTC. This translates into CASTPGGDGYTF.